This is a list of T cell receptor beta chains from one sample in a study of beta chain features in type 1 diabetes. Profiling relied on immunoSEQ multiplex PCR, and the TCRdb table lists in-frame clones only, not all of them. The sample records about 930,000 clones, 15% to 20% being singletons. The material sequenced was naive CD4+ T cells from blood. The origin of the receptors is a young woman in good health. The CDR3 runs from the conserved cysteine through the conserved F or W. D genes are given only for firm matches. Clone size is not always given. Where it is, it says once, few, many or a class for expanded clones.

v_call,j_call,clone_size,d_call,cdr3_aa,cdr3_nt
TRBV18,TRBJ2-7,NA,TRBD2,CASSPLAGATYEQYF,TGTGCCAGCTCACCACTAGCGGGAGCTACCTACGAGCAGTACTTC
TRBV28,TRBJ2-5,NA,NA,CASTKWASQETQYF,TGTGCCAGCACCAAGTGGGCTAGCCAAGAGACCCAGTACTTC
TRBV11-2,TRBJ2-3,few,NA,CASSFRQGGFTDTQYF,TGTGCCAGCAGCTTCCGGCAGGGAGGTTTCACAGATACGCAGTATTTT
TRBV7-3,TRBJ2-3,few,NA,CASSLTPVAADTQYF,TGTGCCAGCAGCTTAACCCCCGTTGCGGCAGATACGCAGTATTTT
TRBV11-2,TRBJ2-1,few,TRBD1,CASSTGVEQFF,TGTGCCAGCAGCACAGGGGTTGAGCAGTTCTTC
TRBV5-1,TRBJ1-1,NA,TRBD1,CASSLGTGEAAFF,TGCGCCAGCAGCTTGGGGACAGGGGAGGCAGCTTTCTTT
TRBV29-1,TRBJ2-5,few,TRBD2,CSVDRLAGGETQYF,TGCAGCGTGGACCGACTAGCGGGAGGAGAGACCCAGTACTTC
TRBV27,TRBJ1-5,NA,TRBD1,CASSPYRGPHQPQHF,TGTGCCAGCAGTCCGTACAGGGGGCCTCATCAGCCCCAGCATTTT
TRBV7-9,TRBJ1-1,few,TRBD1,CASSPRQGMNTEAFF,TGTGCCAGCAGCCCCCGACAGGGGATGAACACTGAAGCTTTCTTT
TRBV19,TRBJ1-1,few,NA,CASSYMFGEAFF,TGTGCCAGTAGTTATATGTTCGGAGAGGCTTTCTTT
TRBV27,TRBJ2-2,few,TRBD2,CASSLRRREVGELFF,TGTGCCAGCAGTTTAAGGAGGCGGGAGGTCGGGGAGCTGTTTTTT
TRBV18,TRBJ2-5,NA,NA,CASSPGGMGETQYF,TGTGCCAGCTCACCAGGCGGGATGGGAGAGACCCAGTACTTC
TRBV19,TRBJ2-2,NA,NA,CASSARVPGELFF,TGTGCCAGTAGCGCACGGGTTCCCGGGGAGCTGTTTTTT
TRBV19,TRBJ2-1,few,TRBD2,CASSSGLAYNEQFF,TGTGCCAGTAGTTCAGGACTAGCCTACAATGAGCAGTTCTTC
TRBV15,TRBJ2-2,NA,TRBD1,CATSRDLGQANTGELFF,TGTGCCACCAGCAGAGACCTGGGACAGGCAAACACCGGGGAGCTGTTTTTT
TRBV4-3,TRBJ2-7,NA,NA,CASSAERTGNSYEQYF,TGCGCCAGTTCAGCGGAAAGGACGGGGAACTCCTACGAGCAGTACTTC
TRBV9,TRBJ2-1,few,NA,CASSVSNSYNEQFF,TGTGCCAGCAGCGTATCGAACTCCTACAATGAGCAGTTCTTC
TRBV11-2,TRBJ1-3,NA,NA,CASSGLSSGNTIYF,TGTGCCAGCAGTGGGTTGTCCTCTGGAAACACCATATATTTT
TRBV19,TRBJ2-5,few,NA,CASSLGETQYF,TGTGCCAGTAGTCTGGGGGAGACCCAGTACTTC
TRBV12-5,TRBJ2-2,NA,NA,CASGFQGSGELFF,TGTGCTAGTGGTTTCCAGGGGTCCGGGGAGCTGTTTTTT
TRBV18,TRBJ1-5,few,TRBD1,CASSLTGQGSNQPQHF,TGTGCCAGCTCCCTAACCGGACAGGGTAGCAATCAGCCCCAGCATTTT
TRBV7-8,TRBJ1-2,few,NA,CASSRPGSYGYTF,TGTGCCAGCAGCCGACCGGGTAGCTATGGCTACACCTTC
TRBV7-2,TRBJ1-5,few,NA,CASSSPEGARGNQPQHF,TGTGCCAGCAGCTCTCCAGAGGGAGCCCGTGGCAATCAGCCCCAGCATTTT
TRBV6-5,TRBJ2-7,NA,NA,CASKTSGERYEQYF,TGTGCCAGCAAAACGTCCGGCGAGAGGTACGAGCAGTACTTC
TRBV15,TRBJ2-1,NA,NA,CATSMLALRSNEQFF,TGTGCCACCAGCATGTTGGCCCTGAGGAGCAATGAGCAGTTCTTC
TRBV4-3,TRBJ2-1,few,NA,CASSQDLTVYNEQFF,TGCGCCAGCAGCCAAGATCTTACGGTTTACAATGAGCAGTTCTTC
TRBV5-1,TRBJ1-1,few,TRBD1,CASSLVLTGGGTEAFF,TGCGCCAGCAGCTTGGTACTTACAGGGGGCGGCACTGAAGCTTTCTTT
TRBV5-1,TRBJ2-5,NA,NA,CASSARLGETQYF,TGCGCCAGCAGCGCCCGACTAGGGGAGACCCAGTACTTC
TRBV7-2,TRBJ2-1,few,TRBD2,CASSLVGWGTNNEQFF,TGTGCCAGCAGCTTAGTAGGTTGGGGGACTAACAATGAGCAGTTCTTC